The 32 T cell receptor beta chains below all came from one sample that was sequenced in a study of blood T cells in healthy people across ages. A second PCR, run for about 6 to 11 cycles, used a sample-barcoded 5' primer plus a J-beta primer mix. TCRdb reanalysed the 5' RACE reads using MiXCR and keeps one entry per CDR3 protein. This sample yields 1.5 million to 2 million distinct CDR3 sequences, of which about 35% are seen a single time; about 11% belongs to the top ten. Sequenced: blood. The receptors were sampled from a young woman in good health.

The chain has TRBV2 and TRBJ2-7, with D unresolved. Deletions cut 6 bases from V and 2 bases from J, with 11 bases between. CDR1 and CDR2 from the germline V gene are SNHLY and FYNNEI. CDR3 length: 13 residues. CDR3: CASRRAATYEQYF. The CDR3 DNA follows: TGTGCCAGCAGACGGGCAGCCACCTACGAGCAGTACTTC.

The rearrangement joins TRBV20-1 to TRBJ2-1; a weak D match, TRBD2 (6 bases). In germline, CDR1 is DFQATT, CDR2 SNEGSKA (reference sequence). The CDR3 length is 14 residues. Trimming removed 4 bases from V and 3 bases from J, with 13 bases in between. The CDR3 region has the DNA TGCAGTGCTAAGGCGGCGGGGTTCTACAATGAGCAGTTCTTC. Amino acids: CSAKAAGFYNEQFF.

This clonotype occurred a few times. The J gene is TRBJ2-3, the V gene TRBV15; D unclear. The CDR3 extends over 16 amino acids. Trimming left V 0 bases short and J 0 bases short, with 10 bases between. The V gene's germline CDR1 is LNHNV and CDR2 YYDKDF (reference sequence). In DNA form, the CDR3 reads TGTGCCACCAGCAGAGATCTGGTAGGGAGCACAGATACGCAGTATTTT. It is translated as CATSRDLVGSTDTQYF. The full variable domain, in which reference TRBV15 and TRBJ2-3 provide the parts outside the CDR3, is DAMVIQNPRYQVTQFGKPVTLSCSQTLNHNVMYWYQQKSSQAPKLLFHYYDKDFNNEADTPDNFQSRRPNTSFCFLDIRSPGLGDTAMYLCATSRDLVGSTDTQYFGPGTRLTVL.

This clonotype came up a few times. J is TRBJ2-1 and V is TRBV28; 8 bases agree with TRBD2. Germline-derived CDR1 and CDR2 are MDHEN and SYDVKM. Trimming cost V 5 bases and J 3 bases; bases outside gene matches: 15. The CDR3 is 18 amino acids. The CDR3 spells CASSLGDRSGMDYNEQFF. Written as DNA, the CDR3 is TGTGCCAGCAGTCTGGGAGACCGTAGCGGGATGGACTACAATGAGCAGTTCTTC.

This clonotype was counted ten times or more. The chain has TRBV27 and TRBJ2-3, with a possible D match to TRBD2 (5 bases). Trimming shortened V by 5 bases and J by 1 base, and 19 bases separated the two germline ends. Germline V gene data show CDR1 as MNHEY and CDR2 as SMNVEV (reference sequence). The length of the CDR3 is 17 residues. The CDR3 loop is CASSESGLHSGTDTQYF. The DNA for the CDR3 is TGTGCCAGCAGTGAGAGCGGACTCCACTCCGGCACAGATACGCAGTATTTT.

The V and J genes are TRBV12-3 or TRBV12-4 and TRBJ2-3, with D perhaps TRBD2 (5 bases). V was shortened by 5 bases and J by 2 bases, with 17 bases between the two germline ends. CDR3 size: 16 residues. CDR3 in amino acids: CASSLHAGAATDTQYF. For the CDR3, the DNA is TGTGCCAGCAGTCTCCATGCCGGAGCGGCCACAGATACGCAGTATTTT.

This clonotype has a count of ten or more. The CDR3 coding sequence is TGTGCCAGCAGTTACTCTGGGCCGTCCTACGAGCAGTACTTC. Amino acids: CASSYSGPSYEQYF. The rearrangement uses TRBV6-5 and TRBJ2-7, with no clear D. Deletions cut 0 bases from V and 1 base from J, with 7 bases between. Germline V gene sequence: CDR1 MNHEY, CDR2 SVGAGI. The CDR3 consists of 14 residues.

This clonotype was seen a few times. V is TRBV20-1 and J is TRBJ2-7; 12 nucleotides match TRBD2. There are 16 residues in the CDR3. V dropped 4 bases and J dropped 2; count of bases not matched to a gene: 9. Per germline, CDR1 DFQATT and CDR2 SNEGSKA (reference sequence). The CDR3 DNA sequence: TGCAGTGCTATGAGGACTAGCGGGACCTTAACCTACGAGCAGTACTTC. It is translated as CSAMRTSGTLTYEQYF.

This chain joins TRBV7-8 and TRBJ2-3, with 8 positions matching TRBD2. The J segment lost 6 bases and the V segment lost 1 base, leaving 6 bases of the junction unmatched. This CDR3 region has 15 residues. Germline CDR1 SGHVS, CDR2 FQNEAQ. CDR3 nucleotide sequence: TGTGCCAGCAGCTTAGTGCGGGAGGCAAGGGATACGCAGTATTTT. This codes for CASSLVREARDTQYF.

This clonotype appeared a few times. The rearrangement uses TRBV4-1 and TRBJ1-2, with D possibly TRBD1 on 6 matching bases. V was shortened by 1 base and J by 9 bases, with 9 bases between the two germline ends. This CDR3 is built from 12 residues. Germline lookup yields CDR1 MGHRA and CDR2 YSYEKL. The CDR3 region has the DNA TGCGCCAGCAGCCAAGTGCAGGGGAGCTACACCTTC. It yields the protein CASSQVQGSYTF.

This clonotype was seen a handful of times. The chain joins TRBV27 to TRBJ2-1, with D unclear. This CDR3 is built from 15 residues. With 5 bases removed from V and 4 bases from J, the gap between germline ends came to 15 bases. Germline V gives CDR1 MNHEY, CDR2 SMNVEV (reference sequence). The CDR3 DNA reads TGTGCCAGCAGTCCCGTGTCGGAGACGTACAATGAGCAGTTCTTC. It yields the protein CASSPVSETYNEQFF.

The sample holds a few counts of this clonotype. The chain has TRBV12-3 or TRBV12-4 and TRBJ2-1; D is possibly TRBD1 (5 bases). The CDR3 runs to 14 residues. V was shortened by 3 bases and J by 7 bases, with 13 bases between the two germline ends. CDR3 loop: CASSFGHPKNEQFF. The CDR3 DNA reads as TGTGCCAGCAGTTTCGGACATCCTAAGAATGAGCAGTTCTTC.

V usage is TRBV5-4 and J usage is TRBJ2-4, with TRBD2 matching 7 bases. Looked up from germline, CDR1 is SGHNT and CDR2 is YYREEE (reference sequence). The CDR3 has 14 amino acids. V was clipped by 6 bases and J by 13 bases; unmatched bases: 16. CDR3 in amino acids: CASTFEGGRGAQYF. The CDR3 DNA follows: TGTGCCAGCACCTTTGAGGGCGGGAGAGGAGCGCAGTACTTC.

The chain carries TRBV5-8 and TRBJ2-1; 8 bases fit TRBD2. V was clipped by 5 bases and J by 2 bases; unmatched bases: 12. Germline CDR1 and CDR2: SGHTS and YDEGEE. The CDR3 has 17 residues. The chain's CDR3 is CASSYGWERGTYNEQFF. In DNA, the CDR3 is TGTGCCAGCAGTTATGGGTGGGAGCGGGGGACCTACAATGAGCAGTTCTTC.

V gene TRBV6-2 or TRBV6-3 combines with J gene TRBJ1-4; TRBD1 matches at 9 bases. The V gene's germline CDR1 is MNHEY and CDR2 SVGEGT. The V and J ends lost 6 bases and 8 bases, in that order; junction bases with no gene match: 10. The CDR3 sequence is 15 residues long. Here the CDR3 DNA reads TGTGCCAGCAGCATCGGGGACAGGGTATTGGAAAAACTGTTTTTT. Protein product: CASSIGDRVLEKLFF.

In the case of this clonotype: At one boundary the junction diverges from the germline segment, which might be a read error. The gene calls are TRBV12-3 or TRBV12-4 and TRBJ1-2, with a possible D match to TRBD1 (5 bases). The CDR3 consists of 14 residues. As DNA, the CDR3 is TGTGCCAACAGTCGATCCGACAGTTTGGCAGGCTACACCTTC. This translates into CANSRSDSLAGYTF.

This rearrangement joins TRBV3-1 to TRBJ1-2; D gene uncertain. The CDR3 has 12 amino acids. Germline assignment: CDR1 LGHDT and CDR2 YNNKEL (reference sequence). V gave up 2 bases and J gave up 5 bases, with 6 bases separating them. Here the CDR3 reads CASSQLAYGYTF. The CDR3 bases are TGTGCCAGCAGCCAACTAGCGTATGGCTACACCTTC.

In DNA form, the CDR3 reads TGTGCCAGCAGCGGGGGACAGGGAGCTGGGGCCAACGTCCTGACTTTC. It yields the protein CASSGGQGAGANVLTF. The chain is built from TRBV4-2 and TRBJ2-6; 9 bases are a match to TRBD1. V lost 5 bases and J lost 2; bases outside the gene matches: 4. Looked up from germline, CDR1 is LGHNA and CDR2 is YNFKEQ. The CDR3 runs 16 residues.

This clonotype turned up a few times. V and J are TRBV28 and TRBJ2-1; D gene uncertain. V was clipped by 3 bases and J by 7 bases, with 7 bases between them. Germline V gene lookup returns CDR1 MDHEN and CDR2 SYDVKM. The length of the CDR3 is 12 residues. This CDR3 reads CASSLPENEQFF. CDR3 DNA: TGTGCCAGCAGTTTGCCAGAGAATGAGCAGTTCTTC.

J is TRBJ2-1 and V is TRBV20-1; perhaps TRBD2 as D (5 bases). V was pared by 1 base and J by 0 bases, with 10 bases between. CDR3 length: 15 residues. From germline, CDR1 is DFQATT and CDR2 SNEGSKA (reference sequence). CDR3 region: CSARVGGYSYNEQFF. The DNA of the CDR3 is TGCAGTGCTAGAGTCGGCGGGTACTCCTACAATGAGCAGTTCTTC.

The chain uses TRBV4-1 and TRBJ1-1; D is uncertain. The V and J ends lost 2 bases and 4 bases respectively, with 14 bases between them. This CDR3 has 15 residues. Germline V gene lookup returns CDR1 MGHRA and CDR2 YSYEKL. The CDR3 loop reads CASSQIVPGGTEAFF. CDR3 sequence (DNA): TGCGCCAGCAGCCAAATTGTCCCCGGAGGCACTGAAGCTTTCTTT.

The chain has TRBV5-5 and TRBJ2-1; 8 positions match TRBD2. V was clipped by 4 bases and J by 9 bases; unmatched bases: 15. This CDR3 is 16 amino acids long. Per germline, CDR1 SGHKS and CDR2 YYEKEE (reference sequence). The CDR3 spells CASSLHKREYRFEQFF. The DNA of the CDR3 is TGTGCCAGCAGCCTTCACAAGCGGGAGTACCGGTTTGAGCAGTTCTTC.

This chain joins TRBV7-2 and TRBJ1-3; TRBD1 agrees at 7 bases. This CDR3 is 15 amino acids long. In germline, CDR1 is SGHTA, CDR2 FQGNSA. V was clipped by 5 bases and J by 0 bases; unmatched bases: 4. The CDR3 reads CASSPRGSSGNTIYF. As DNA, the CDR3 is TGTGCCAGCAGCCCCAGGGGGAGCTCTGGAAACACCATATATTTT.

The V gene is TRBV2, the J gene TRBJ2-3; the match to TRBD2 covers 7 bases. The CDR3 length is 16 residues. V was pared by 3 bases and J by 2 bases, with 8 bases of the junction left unmatched. From germline, CDR1 is SNHLY and CDR2 FYNNEI. The CDR3 is CASSDGNGGTTDTQYF. The CDR3 DNA reads TGTGCCAGCAGTGACGGGAACGGGGGGACCACAGATACGCAGTATTTT.

This chain connects TRBV20-1 to TRBJ2-2, with D hard to call. Germline CDR1 DFQATT, CDR2 SNEGSKA (reference sequence). The CDR3 is 14 residues long. Deletions cut 3 bases from V and 1 base from J, with 9 bases between. The CDR3 sequence: CSASRLMNTGELFF. CDR3 in DNA: TGCAGTGCTAGCCGTCTTATGAACACCGGGGAGCTGTTTTTT.

This rearrangement joins TRBV4-2 to TRBJ2-3; 8 bases align to TRBD2. Germline CDR1 and CDR2: LGHNA and YNFKEQ. V was clipped by 0 bases and J by 4 bases; unmatched bases: 15. The CDR3 is made up of 19 amino acids. The CDR3 DNA sequence: TGTGCCAGCAGCCAAGATACCAGACCTGCGGGGGGAAGGGCAGATACGCAGTATTTT. As protein: CASSQDTRPAGGRADTQYF.

This clonotype has only a few counts. The chain uses TRBV20-1 and TRBJ2-3; 11 positions agree with TRBD1. This CDR3 spans 14 amino acids. Trimming removed 5 bases from V and 0 bases from J; junction bases left unmatched: 1. CDR1 and CDR2 from the germline V gene are DFQATT and SNEGSKA (reference sequence). The CDR3 DNA follows: TGCAGTGCTGGACAGGGGGCTAGCACAGATACGCAGTATTTT. It specifies CSAGQGASTDTQYF.

The sample holds a few counts of this clonotype. The chain combines TRBV6-5 with TRBJ2-1, with TRBD2 as a possible D gene (5 bases). The CDR3 totals 13 residues. Trimming stripped 0 bases from V and 9 bases from J, with 9 bases between. The germline CDR1 and CDR2 sequences are MNHEY and SVGAGI. DNA of the CDR3: TGTGCCAGCAGTTACTCGAACGGGGTTGAGCAGTTCTTC. This gives the protein CASSYSNGVEQFF.

This clonotype was seen a few times. V usage is TRBV6-5 and J usage is TRBJ2-2; 9 bases are a match to TRBD1. Germline lookup yields CDR1 MNHEY and CDR2 SVGAGI. This CDR3 has 14 residues. V lost 6 bases and J lost 5; bases outside the gene matches: 4. CDR3 amino acids: CASRRDRETGELFF. The CDR3 nucleotides read TGTGCCAGCAGAAGGGACAGGGAAACCGGGGAGCTGTTTTTT.

This clonotype occurred a few times. This rearrangement joins TRBV4-1 to TRBJ1-5; D gene uncertain. Between the trimmed V and J ends, which lost 4 bases and 7 bases, there was a span of 11 bases. Germline V gene lookup returns CDR1 MGHRA and CDR2 YSYEKL. This CDR3 spans 13 amino acids. CDR3: CASSLISDQPQHF. Here the CDR3 DNA reads TGCGCCAGCAGCCTTATCAGTGACCAGCCCCAGCATTTT.

The chain combines TRBV27 with TRBJ2-1; possible D gene TRBD2, 6 bases. The germline gives CDR1 MNHEY, CDR2 SMNVEV (reference sequence). The CDR3 covers 14 residues. Trimming took off 3 bases at V and 5 bases at J, with 11 bases between the two ends. CDR3 loop: CASSFSGPNNEQFF. DNA of the CDR3: TGTGCCAGCAGTTTCAGCGGGCCCAACAATGAGCAGTTCTTC.

The chain employs TRBV18 and TRBJ2-3; D is possibly TRBD2 (6 bases). The germline CDR1 and CDR2 sequences are KGHSH and LQKENI. V dropped 8 bases and J dropped 2 bases, with 17 bases sitting between them. The CDR3 extends over 15 amino acids. CDR3 sequence reads: CASAFAAGFTDTQYF. The CDR3 DNA follows: TGTGCCAGCGCGTTCGCGGCGGGGTTCACAGATACGCAGTATTTT.